The entry below gives a single TCR beta chain sequence along with its context. The entry originates in a study of blood T cell repertoires in COVID-19. Looking at the study overall: Sources were T cells, B-cell-depleted T cells, or PBMCs; the material itself was cDNA or gDNA.

Enrolled through a virtual design, the participants were between 18 and 89 years of age and came from 24 US areas. Which cohort a participant joined came from the clinical history participants gave. The V gene end was trimmed by 4 bases and the J gene end by 10 bases; junction bases not matched to a gene: 8. CDR3 length: 15 amino acids. Germline CDR1 and CDR2: LNHDA and SQIVND (reference sequence). In the original analysis: Reference gene primer amplification gave estimated nucleated cell counts. This table comes from immunoSEQ multiplex PCR, and its TCRdb copy is limited to in-frame clones, with some not included. From that table come the V and J calls and clone size; the DNA was used to work out D and trimming. Of over 130,000 clones in the sample, roughly 85% were seen once.

This sequence joins TRBV19 and TRBJ2-1; TRBD2 matches at 12 bases. Sample: PBMCs or T cells enriched from blood (not recorded which). This clonotype was obtained from a woman between 45 and 60 years old who had recovered from COVID-19. CDR3 loop: CASSTLAGGSGEQFF. DNA for the CDR3: TGTGCCAGTAGTACTCTAGCGGGAGGGTCAGGGGAGCAGTTCTTC.